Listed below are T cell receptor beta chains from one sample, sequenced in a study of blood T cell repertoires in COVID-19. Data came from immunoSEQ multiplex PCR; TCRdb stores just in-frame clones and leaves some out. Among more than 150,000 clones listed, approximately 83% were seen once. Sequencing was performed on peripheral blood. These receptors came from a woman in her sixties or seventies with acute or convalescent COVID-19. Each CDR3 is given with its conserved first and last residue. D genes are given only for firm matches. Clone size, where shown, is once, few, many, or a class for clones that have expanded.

CASFQGHEKLFF,.,.,TRBV28,TRBJ1-4
CASSLGQGSTYGYTF,.,.,TRBV7-2,TRBJ1-2
CASSFGDRGTNIQYF,.,TRBD1,TRBV27,TRBJ2-4
CASRGETGVTEAFF,.,TRBD1,TRBV5-1,TRBJ1-1
CASMGDTGSNSPLHF,.,.,TRBV6-5,TRBJ1-6
CASSGRGLSGANVLTF,once,TRBD2,TRBV11-3,TRBJ2-6
CASSQGPNSNQPQHF,.,.,TRBV28,TRBJ1-5
CASRGQPPSYEQYF,.,TRBD1,TRBV28,TRBJ2-7
CASSFTGGTEAFF,.,.,TRBV7-9,TRBJ1-1
CASSSMGRSSYEQYF,.,.,TRBV6-2/TRBV6-3,TRBJ2-7
CASSFSGGNEQFF,.,TRBD2,TRBV7-9,TRBJ2-1
CASSESAGLTEAFF,.,.,TRBV10-2,TRBJ1-1
CASSLLQHKMNTEAFF,.,.,TRBV18,TRBJ1-1
CASSKTGSGANVLTF,.,.,TRBV28,TRBJ2-6
CASSLGPTGSAKNIQYF,.,TRBD1,TRBV5-5,TRBJ2-4
CASSLDTYYNEQFF,.,.,TRBV4-3,TRBJ2-1
CASSYSMAEETQYF,.,.,TRBV6-5,TRBJ2-5